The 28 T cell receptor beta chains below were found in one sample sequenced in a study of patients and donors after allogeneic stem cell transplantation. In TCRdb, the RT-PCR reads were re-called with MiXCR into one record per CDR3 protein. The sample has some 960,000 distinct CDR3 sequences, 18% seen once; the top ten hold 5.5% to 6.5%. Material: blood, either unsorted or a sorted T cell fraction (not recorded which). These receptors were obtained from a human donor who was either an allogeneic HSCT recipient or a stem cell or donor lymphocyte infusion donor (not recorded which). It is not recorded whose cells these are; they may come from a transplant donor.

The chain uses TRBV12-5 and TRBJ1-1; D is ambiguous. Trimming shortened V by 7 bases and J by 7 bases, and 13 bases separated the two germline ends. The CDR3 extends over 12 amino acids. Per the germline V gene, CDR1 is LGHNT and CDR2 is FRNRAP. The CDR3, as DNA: TGTGCTAGTGACACCGGACGGGGTGAAGCTTTCTTT. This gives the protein CASDTGRGEAFF. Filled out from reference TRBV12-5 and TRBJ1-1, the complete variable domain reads DARVTQTPRHKVTEMGQEVTMRCQPILGHNTVFWYRQTMMQGLELLAYFRNRAPLDDSGMPKDRFSAEMPDATLATLKIQPSEPRDSAVYFCASDTGRGEAFFGQGTRLTVV.

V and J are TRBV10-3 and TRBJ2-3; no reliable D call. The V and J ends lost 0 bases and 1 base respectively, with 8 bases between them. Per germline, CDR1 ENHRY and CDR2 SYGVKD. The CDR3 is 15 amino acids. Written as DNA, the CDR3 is TGTGCCATCAGTGAGTCCCGCGGAGGCACAGATACGCAGTATTTT. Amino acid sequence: CAISESRGGTDTQYF.

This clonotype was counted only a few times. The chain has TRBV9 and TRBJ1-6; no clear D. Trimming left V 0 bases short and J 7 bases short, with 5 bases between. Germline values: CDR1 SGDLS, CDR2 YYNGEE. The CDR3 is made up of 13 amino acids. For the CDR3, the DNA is TGTGCCAGCAGCGTAGATATCAATTCACCCCTCCACTTT. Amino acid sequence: CASSVDINSPLHF.

The CDR3 protein is CASFEGQNYGYTF. CDR3 sequence (DNA): TGTGCCTCCTTCGAGGGGCAGAACTATGGCTACACCTTC. The chain uses TRBV18 and TRBJ1-2; D may be TRBD1 (5 bases). The germline gives CDR1 KGHSH, CDR2 LQKENI. Trimming removed 11 bases from V and 2 bases from J, with 15 bases in between. The CDR3 length is 13 residues.

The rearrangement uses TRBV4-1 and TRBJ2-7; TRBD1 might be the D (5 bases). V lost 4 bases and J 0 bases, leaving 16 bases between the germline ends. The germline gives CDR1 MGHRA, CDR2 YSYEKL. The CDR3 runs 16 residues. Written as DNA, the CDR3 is TGCGCCAGCAGCCCCATCGCAGGGCAAGGCTCCTACGAGCAGTACTTC. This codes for CASSPIAGQGSYEQYF.

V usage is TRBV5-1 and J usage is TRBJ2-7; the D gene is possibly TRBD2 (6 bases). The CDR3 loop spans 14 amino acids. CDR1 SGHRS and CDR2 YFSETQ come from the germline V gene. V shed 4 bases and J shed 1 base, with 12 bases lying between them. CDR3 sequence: CASSPRRGSYEQYF. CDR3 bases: TGCGCCAGCAGCCCCCGTCGGGGGTCCTACGAGCAGTACTTC.

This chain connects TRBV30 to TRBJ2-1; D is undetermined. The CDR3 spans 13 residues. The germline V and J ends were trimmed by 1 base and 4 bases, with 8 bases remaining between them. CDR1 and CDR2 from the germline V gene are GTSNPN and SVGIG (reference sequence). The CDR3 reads CAWSDNPYNEQFF. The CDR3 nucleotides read TGTGCCTGGAGTGATAACCCGTACAATGAGCAGTTCTTC. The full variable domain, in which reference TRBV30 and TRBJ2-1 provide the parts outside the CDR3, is SQTIHQWPATLVQPVGSPLSLECTVEGTSNPNLYWYRQAAGRGLQLLFYSVGIGQISSEVPQNLSASRPQDRQFILSSKKLLLSDSGFYLCAWSDNPYNEQFFGPGTRLTVL.

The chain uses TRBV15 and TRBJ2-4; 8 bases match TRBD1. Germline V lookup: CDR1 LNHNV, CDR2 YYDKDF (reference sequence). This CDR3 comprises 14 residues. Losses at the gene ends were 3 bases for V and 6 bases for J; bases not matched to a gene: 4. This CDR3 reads CATSSDRGGNIQYF. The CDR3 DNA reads TGTGCCACCAGCAGCGACAGGGGAGGAAACATTCAGTACTTC.

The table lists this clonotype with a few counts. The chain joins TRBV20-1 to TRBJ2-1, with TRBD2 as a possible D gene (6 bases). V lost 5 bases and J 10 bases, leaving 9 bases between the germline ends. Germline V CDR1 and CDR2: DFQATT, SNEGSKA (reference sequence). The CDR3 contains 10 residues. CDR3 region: CSASGVEQFF. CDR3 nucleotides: TGCAGTGCTTCGGGGGTAGAGCAGTTCTTC.

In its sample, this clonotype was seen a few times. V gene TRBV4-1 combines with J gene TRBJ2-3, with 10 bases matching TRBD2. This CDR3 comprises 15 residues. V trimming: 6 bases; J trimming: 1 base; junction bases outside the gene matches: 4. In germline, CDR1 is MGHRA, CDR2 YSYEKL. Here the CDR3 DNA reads TGCGCCAGCAGGGCTAGCGGGGGAGGCACAGATACGCAGTATTTT. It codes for CASRASGGGTDTQYF.

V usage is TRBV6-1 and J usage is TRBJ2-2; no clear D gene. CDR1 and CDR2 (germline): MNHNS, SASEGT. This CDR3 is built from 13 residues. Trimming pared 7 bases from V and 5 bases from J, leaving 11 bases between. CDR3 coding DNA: TGTGCCAGCATTCCCCCTGGTACCGGGGAGCTGTTTTTT. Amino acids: CASIPPGTGELFF.

The DNA for the CDR3 is TGTGCCAGCAGCTTAGATGGGGCTGGGCTGGGGACCTACGAGCAGTACTTC. Translated, it gives CASSLDGAGLGTYEQYF. The rearrangement links TRBV7-2 to TRBJ2-7; D may be TRBD1 (5 bases). The CDR3 spans 17 residues. The germline gives CDR1 SGHTA, CDR2 FQGNSA. V lost 1 base and J lost 2, with 18 bases in between.

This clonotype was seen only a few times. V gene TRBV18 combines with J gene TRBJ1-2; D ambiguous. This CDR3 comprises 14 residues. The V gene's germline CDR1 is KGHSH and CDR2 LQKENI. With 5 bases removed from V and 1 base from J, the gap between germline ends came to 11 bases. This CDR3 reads CASSTKVLNYGYTF. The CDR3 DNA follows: TGTGCCAGCTCAACCAAGGTGCTTAACTATGGCTACACCTTC.

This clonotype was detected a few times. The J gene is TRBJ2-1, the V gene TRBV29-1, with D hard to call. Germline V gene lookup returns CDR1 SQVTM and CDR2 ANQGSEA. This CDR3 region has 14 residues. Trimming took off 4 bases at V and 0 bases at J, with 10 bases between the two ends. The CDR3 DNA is TGCAGCGTTGCTGACTTCTACTCCTACAATGAGCAGTTCTTC. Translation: CSVADFYSYNEQFF.

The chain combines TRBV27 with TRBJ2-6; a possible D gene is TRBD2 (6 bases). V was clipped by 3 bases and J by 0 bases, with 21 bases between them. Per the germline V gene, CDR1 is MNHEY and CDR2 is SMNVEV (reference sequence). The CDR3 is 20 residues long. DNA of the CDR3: TGTGCCAGCAGTTTCCGGGGAACTGGGACTGCCATCTCTGGGGCCAACGTCCTGACTTTC. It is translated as CASSFRGTGTAISGANVLTF. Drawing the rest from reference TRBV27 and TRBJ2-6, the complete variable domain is EAQVTQNPRYLITVTGKKLTVTCSQNMNHEYMSWYRQDPGLGLRQIYYSMNVEVTDKGDVPEGYKVSRKEKRNFPLILESPSPNQTSLYFCASSFRGTGTAISGANVLTFGAGSRLTVL.

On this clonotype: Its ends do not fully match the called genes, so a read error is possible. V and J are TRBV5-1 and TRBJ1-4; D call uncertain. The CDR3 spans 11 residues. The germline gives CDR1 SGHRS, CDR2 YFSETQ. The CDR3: CASSLDQEVVF. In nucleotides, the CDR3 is TGCGCCAGCAGCTTGGACCAGGAGGTTGTTTTT. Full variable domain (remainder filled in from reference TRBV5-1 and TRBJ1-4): KAGVTQTPRYLIKTRGQQVTLSCSPISGHRSVSWYQQTPGQGLQFLFEYFSETQRNKGNFPGRFSGRQFSNSRSEMNVSTLELGDSALYLCASSLDQEVVFGSGTQLSVL.

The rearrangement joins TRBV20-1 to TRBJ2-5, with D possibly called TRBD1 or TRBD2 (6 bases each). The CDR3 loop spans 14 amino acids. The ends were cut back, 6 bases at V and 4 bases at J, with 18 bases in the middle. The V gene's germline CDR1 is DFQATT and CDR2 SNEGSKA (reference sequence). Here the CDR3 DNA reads TGCAGTGCGTGGGGTGGTAAGGGGGGAGAGACCCAGTACTTC. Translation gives CSAWGGKGGETQYF.

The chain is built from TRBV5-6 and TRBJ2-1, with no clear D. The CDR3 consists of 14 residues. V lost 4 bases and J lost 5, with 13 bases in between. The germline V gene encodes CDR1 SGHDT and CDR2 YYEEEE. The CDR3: CASSRWVSDNEQFF. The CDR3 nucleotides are TGTGCCAGCAGCCGGTGGGTGTCTGACAATGAGCAGTTCTTC.

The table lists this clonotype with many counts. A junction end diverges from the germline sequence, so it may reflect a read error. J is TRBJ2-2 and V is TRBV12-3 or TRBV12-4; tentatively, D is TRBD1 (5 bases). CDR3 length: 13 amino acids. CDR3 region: CASSPSKGRGMVF. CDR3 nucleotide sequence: TGTGCCAGCAGTCCTTCGAAGGGAAGGGGTATGGTTTTT.

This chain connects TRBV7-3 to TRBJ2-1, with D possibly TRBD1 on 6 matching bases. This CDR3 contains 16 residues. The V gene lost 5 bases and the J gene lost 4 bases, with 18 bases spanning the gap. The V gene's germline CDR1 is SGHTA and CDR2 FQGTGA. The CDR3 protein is CASSVQGSSIYNEQFF. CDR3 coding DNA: TGTGCCAGCAGCGTACAGGGATCGTCCATTTACAATGAGCAGTTCTTC. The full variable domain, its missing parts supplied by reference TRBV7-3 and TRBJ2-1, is GAGVSQTPSNKVTEKGKYVELRCDPISGHTALYWYRQSLGQGPEFLIYFQGTGAADDSGLPNDRFFAVRPEGSVSTLKIQRTERGDSAVYLCASSVQGSSIYNEQFFGPGTRLTVL.

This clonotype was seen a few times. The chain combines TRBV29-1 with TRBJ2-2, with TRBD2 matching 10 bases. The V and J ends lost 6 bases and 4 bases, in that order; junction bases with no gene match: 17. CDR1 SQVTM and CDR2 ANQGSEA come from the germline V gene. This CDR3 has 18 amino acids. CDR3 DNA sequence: TGCAGCGTCACCACCCCCCCTAGCGGGAGTTTAGGCACCGGGGAGCTGTTTTTT. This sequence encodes CSVTTPPSGSLGTGELFF.

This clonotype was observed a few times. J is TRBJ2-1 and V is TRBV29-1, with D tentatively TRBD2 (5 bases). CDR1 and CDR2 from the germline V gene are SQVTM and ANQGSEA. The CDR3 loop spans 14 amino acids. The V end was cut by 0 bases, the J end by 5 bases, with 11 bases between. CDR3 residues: CSVEDPRGDNEQFF. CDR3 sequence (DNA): TGCAGCGTTGAAGATCCCCGGGGTGACAATGAGCAGTTCTTC.

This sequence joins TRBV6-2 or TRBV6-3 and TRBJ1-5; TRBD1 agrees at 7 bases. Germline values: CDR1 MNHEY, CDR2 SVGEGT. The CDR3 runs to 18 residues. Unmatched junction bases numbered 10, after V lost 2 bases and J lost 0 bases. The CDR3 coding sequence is TGTGCCAGCAGTTACAGGCTGGGACAGTCGGATAGCAATCAGCCCCAGCATTTT. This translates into CASSYRLGQSDSNQPQHF.

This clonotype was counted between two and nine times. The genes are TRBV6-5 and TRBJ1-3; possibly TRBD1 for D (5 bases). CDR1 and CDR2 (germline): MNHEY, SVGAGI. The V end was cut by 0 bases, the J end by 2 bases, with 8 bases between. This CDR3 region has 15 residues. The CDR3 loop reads CASSYSSGPGNTIYF. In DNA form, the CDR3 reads TGTGCCAGCAGTTACTCCTCAGGGCCTGGAAACACCATATATTTT.

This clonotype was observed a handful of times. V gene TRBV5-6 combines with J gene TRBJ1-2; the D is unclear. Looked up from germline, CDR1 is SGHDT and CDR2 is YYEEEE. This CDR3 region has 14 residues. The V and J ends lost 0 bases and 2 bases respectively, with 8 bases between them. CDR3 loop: CASSLEVSNYGYTF. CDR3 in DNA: TGTGCCAGCAGCTTGGAGGTCAGCAACTATGGCTACACCTTC.

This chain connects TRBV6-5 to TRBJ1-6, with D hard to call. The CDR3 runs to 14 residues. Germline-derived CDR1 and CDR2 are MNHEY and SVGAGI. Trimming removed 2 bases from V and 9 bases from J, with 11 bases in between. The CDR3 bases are TGTGCCAGCAGTTACGGGCGCTCCTTTTCACCCCTCCACTTT. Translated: CASSYGRSFSPLHF.

CDR3 DNA: TGTGCCAGCACCCAGGCAGGGACCGGGGAGCTGTTTTTT. This sequence encodes CASTQAGTGELFF. V and J are TRBV5-5 and TRBJ2-2; TRBD1 is a possible D gene (5 bases). The CDR3 covers 13 residues. V lost 6 bases and J lost 5, with 11 bases in between. Germline V lookup: CDR1 SGHKS, CDR2 YYEKEE (reference sequence).

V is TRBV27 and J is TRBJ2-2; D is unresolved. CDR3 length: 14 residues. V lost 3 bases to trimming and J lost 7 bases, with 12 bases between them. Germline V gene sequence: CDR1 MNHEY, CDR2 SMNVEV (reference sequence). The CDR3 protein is CASSLAPSIGELFF. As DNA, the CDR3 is TGTGCCAGCAGTTTGGCCCCCTCGATCGGGGAGCTGTTTTTT.